One sample yielded the 18 T cell receptor beta chains listed below, sequenced in a study of T cell clonotyping in hematopoietic cell transplantation. The method was immunoSEQ multiplex PCR; TCRdb's version includes in-frame clones alone and lacks a portion of them. Counted here are roughly 46,000 clones, around 83% occurring once; the ten biggest clones make up approximately 4.9%. Time point indicated: recipient sample about 28 days before transplant, after cytoreduction. Sample: peripheral blood mononuclear cells, taken before stem cell transplant. These receptors all come from a man aged 55 to 69 with myelodysplastic syndrome. Some clones in this sample may be carry-over from other donors' samples.

V gene TRBV5-1 combines with J gene TRBJ2-1, with 11 positions matching TRBD2. Germline V CDR1 and CDR2: SGHRS, YFSETQ. The CDR3 spans 17 residues. The J segment lost 3 bases and the V segment lost 2 bases, leaving 7 bases of the junction unmatched. The DNA of the CDR3 is TGCGCCAGCAGCTTCATAGCGGGAGGGCTCCACTACAATGAGCAGTTCTTC. It encodes CASSFIAGGLHYNEQFF.

The CDR3, as DNA: TGTGCCAGCAGGCGGGGGCCTAACACAGATACGCAGTATTTT. Translated: CASRRGPNTDTQYF. The chain links TRBV27 to TRBJ2-3, with D tentatively TRBD2 (7 bases). Trimming shortened V by 6 bases and J by 2 bases, and 12 bases separated the two germline ends. Germline-derived CDR1 and CDR2 are MNHEY and SMNVEV (reference sequence). The CDR3 length is 14 residues.

This rearrangement joins TRBV7-9 to TRBJ2-7; D is ambiguous. V dropped 8 bases and J dropped 6 bases, with 11 bases sitting between them. The CDR3 has 11 residues. Looked up from germline, CDR1 is SEHNR and CDR2 is FQNEAQ (reference sequence). CDR3 residues: CASSGYSEQYF. CDR3 sequence (DNA): TGTGCCAGCTCCGGGTACTCCGAGCAGTACTTC.

The chain employs TRBV7-8 and TRBJ1-1; TRBD1 matches 7 bases. The CDR3 is 13 residues long. In germline, CDR1 is SGHVS, CDR2 FQNEAQ. J was trimmed by 6 bases and V by 2 bases; bases with no gene match: 3. The DNA of the CDR3 is TGTGCCAGCAGCTTACGCAGGGGGGCTGAAGCTTTCTTT. Protein: CASSLRRGAEAFF. The full variable domain, rest sourced from reference TRBV7-8 and TRBJ1-1, is GAGVSQSPRYKVAKRGQDVALRCDPISGHVSLFWYQQALGQGPEFLTYFQNEAQLDKSGLPSDRFFAERPEGSVSTLKIQRTQQEDSAVYLCASSLRRGAEAFFGQGTRLTVV.

This chain connects TRBV19 to TRBJ2-2; D unclear. Germline V gene lookup returns CDR1 LNHDA and CDR2 SQIVND (reference sequence). Between the trimmed V and J ends, which lost 3 bases and 5 bases, there was a span of 16 bases. This CDR3 has 16 amino acids. CDR3: CASSINSIMGTGELFF. The DNA for the CDR3 is TGTGCCAGTAGTATTAACAGTATAATGGGAACCGGGGAGCTGTTTTTT.

The chain combines TRBV14 with TRBJ1-6, with D unresolved. The CDR3 loop spans 17 amino acids. Germline assignment: CDR1 SGHDN and CDR2 FVKESK. V lost 0 bases to trimming and J lost 0 bases, with 9 bases between them. CDR3 nucleotides: TGTGCCAGCAGCCAAGAGGCGGGGAGCTCCTATAATTCACCCCTCCACTTT. This sequence encodes CASSQEAGSSYNSPLHF.

This sequence joins TRBV21-1 and TRBJ1-6. TRBV21-1 corresponds to a pseudogene. The CDR3 runs 16 residues. CDR3 DNA sequence: TGTGCCAGCAGCAAAGAAGAAGAGGGAGGGTATTCACCCCTCCACTTT. Translated: CASSKEEEGGYSPLHF.

This clone has only one observation. The chain links TRBV30 to TRBJ1-1; D ambiguous. V gave up 0 bases and J gave up 6 bases, with 11 bases separating them. CDR3 length equals 13 residues. Germline loops: CDR1 GTSNPN, CDR2 SVGIG (reference sequence). The CDR3 bases are TGTGCCTGGAGTGTAAGGAGGACGGCTGAAGCTTTCTTT. Amino acid sequence: CAWSVRRTAEAFF.

V gene TRBV19 combines with J gene TRBJ2-2, with TRBD1 as a possible D gene (6 bases). Germline loops: CDR1 LNHDA, CDR2 SQIVND (reference sequence). The CDR3 is 15 residues long. The ends were cut back, 1 base at V and 4 bases at J, with 10 bases in the middle. In DNA form, the CDR3 reads TGTGCCAGTAGTATAGTGGGGACACCCACCGGGGAGCTGTTTTTT. Protein: CASSIVGTPTGELFF.

The rearrangement uses TRBV4-3 and TRBJ2-3; 7 positions agree with TRBD2. Unmatched junction bases numbered 9, after V lost 0 bases and J lost 9 bases. From germline, CDR1 is LGHNA and CDR2 YSLEER. CDR3 size: 15 residues. The CDR3 is CASSQDSSGKGTQYF. CDR3 DNA sequence: TGCGCCAGCAGCCAAGATTCGAGCGGGAAAGGCACGCAGTATTTT.

The chain is built from TRBV6-5 and TRBJ2-7; D assignment may be TRBD1 or TRBD2 (5 bases each). The V end lost 0 bases, the J end lost 2 bases, and 14 bases lay between the germline ends. In germline, CDR1 is MNHEY, CDR2 SVGAGI. The CDR3 runs 16 residues. In nucleotides, the CDR3 is TGTGCCAGCAGTTACTCCGGACACGAGGGAACCTACGAGCAGTACTTC. Amino acids: CASSYSGHEGTYEQYF.

This clone was counted between two and nine times. V is TRBV11-2 and J is TRBJ2-3; 7 bases are shared with TRBD2. The CDR3 totals 15 residues. Germline lookup yields CDR1 SGHAT and CDR2 FQNNGV. The ends lost 5 bases at V and 0 bases at J; junction bases unmatched: 5. CDR3 sequence reads: CASSGEGTSTDTQYF. CDR3 DNA: TGTGCCAGCAGCGGGGAGGGAACTAGCACAGATACGCAGTATTTT. Full variable domain (remainder filled in from reference TRBV11-2 and TRBJ2-3): EAGVAQSPRYKIIEKRQSVAFWCNPISGHATLYWYQQILGQGPKLLIQFQNNGVVDDSQLPKDRFSAERLKGVDSTLKIQPAKLEDSAVYLCASSGEGTSTDTQYFGPGTRLTVL.

This clone was found a few times. The V and J genes are TRBV7-8 and TRBJ2-3, with D perhaps TRBD2 (7 bases). V lost 0 bases to trimming and J lost 5 bases, with 12 bases between them. This CDR3 has 15 amino acids. Germline CDR1 SGHVS, CDR2 FQNEAQ. The CDR3 reads CASSLAGGHGDTQYF. The CDR3 DNA reads TGTGCCAGCAGCTTAGCGGGGGGGCATGGAGATACGCAGTATTTT.

The chain has TRBV5-1 and TRBJ2-2, with D possibly being TRBD1 (5 bases). The CDR3 consists of 16 residues. The germline V and J ends were trimmed by 4 bases and 5 bases, with 18 bases remaining between them. In germline, CDR1 is SGHRS, CDR2 YFSETQ. The CDR3 sequence is CASSKGVMGTTGELFF. In DNA, the CDR3 is TGCGCCAGCAGCAAAGGGGTTATGGGAACAACCGGGGAGCTGTTTTTT.

The V and J genes are TRBV6-5 and TRBJ2-1; 10 nucleotides agree with TRBD1. Trimming at V came to 6 bases and at J to 10 bases, leaving 9 bases not matched to a gene. Germline V gene data show CDR1 as MNHEY and CDR2 as SVGAGI. The CDR3 totals 14 residues. Here the CDR3 DNA reads TGTGCCAGCAGAATAAGACAGGGGGCTAACGAGCAGTTCTTC. It codes for CASRIRQGANEQFF.

The V and J genes are TRBV6-6 and TRBJ2-6, with a weak D call TRBD1 (6 bases). This CDR3 is built from 16 residues. V shed 6 bases and J shed 4 bases, with 16 bases lying between them. Germline CDR1 and CDR2: MNHNY and SVGAGI (reference sequence). In nucleotides, the CDR3 is TGTGCCAGCAGGCCGCCAGGGGCAGACGGGGCCAACGTCCTGACTTTC. This gives the protein CASRPPGADGANVLTF.

There are a few counts of this clone. The V call is TRBV5-6, the J call TRBJ1-4; a possible D gene is TRBD1 (6 bases). V lost 4 bases to trimming and J lost 8 bases, with 15 bases between them. Germline V gene sequence: CDR1 SGHDT, CDR2 YYEEEE. There are 14 residues in the CDR3. CDR3: CASSRTGQGEKLFF. The CDR3 DNA sequence: TGTGCCAGCAGCAGGACGGGACAAGGCGAAAAACTGTTTTTT.

The rearrangement links TRBV19 to TRBJ2-3, with D tentatively TRBD1 (6 bases). Trimming left V 2 bases short and J 4 bases short, with 10 bases between. In germline, CDR1 is LNHDA, CDR2 SQIVND (reference sequence). There are 14 residues in the CDR3. The CDR3 loop reads CASSITGMPDTQYF. As DNA, the CDR3 is TGTGCCAGTAGTATAACAGGGATGCCAGATACGCAGTATTTT.